The 14 T cell receptor beta chains below all came from one sample that was sequenced in a study of blood T cell repertoires in COVID-19. Sequencing used immunoSEQ multiplex PCR; TCRdb keeps in-frame clones, though not all of them. The table records 180,000 or so clones, approximately 88% of them present only once. The material sequenced was peripheral blood. All receptors come from a woman aged 25 to 39 with acute or convalescent COVID-19.

The chain couples TRBV4-2 to TRBJ1-4, with 8 bases identical to TRBD1. With V trimmed by 6 bases and J by 10 bases, 7 bases remained unmatched. Germline CDR1 is LGHNA and CDR2 is YNFKEQ. This CDR3 has 13 amino acids. Written as DNA, the CDR3 is TGTGCCAGCAGGGGTCAGGGGGCAAGAAAACTGTTTTTT. Its protein product is CASRGQGARKLFF.

In this sample, this clone turned up once. V usage is TRBV27 and J usage is TRBJ1-2, with D uncertain. Germline V gene lookup returns CDR1 MNHEY and CDR2 SMNVEV (reference sequence). V gave up 2 bases and J gave up 2 bases, with 6 bases separating them. The CDR3 is 13 amino acids. The CDR3 loop reads CASSLGANYGYTF. The DNA of the CDR3 is TGTGCCAGCAGTTTAGGAGCCAACTATGGCTACACCTTC.

The V call is TRBV6-6, the J call TRBJ2-5; D remains ambiguous. V shed 6 bases and J shed 2 bases, with 7 bases lying between them. The CDR3 extends over 12 amino acids. CDR1 and CDR2 from the germline V gene are MNHNY and SVGAGI (reference sequence). CDR3 protein: CASRQYQETQYF. CDR3 nucleotide sequence: TGTGCCAGCAGACAGTATCAAGAGACCCAGTACTTC.

The V call is TRBV6-5, the J call TRBJ2-2, with 8 bases matching TRBD2. Germline CDR1 is MNHEY and CDR2 is SVGAGI. V shed 9 bases, J shed 3 bases, and the junction held 6 bases outside the gene matches. The CDR3 has 14 amino acids. The CDR3 DNA reads TGTGCCAGTCGGACTAGCCGACACACCGGGGAGCTGTTTTTT. It yields the protein CASRTSRHTGELFF.

In this sample, this clone turned up once. This chain joins TRBV4-1 and TRBJ1-5; no reliable D call. Trimming pared 2 bases from V and 3 bases from J, leaving 11 bases between. From germline, CDR1 is MGHRA and CDR2 YSYEKL. The CDR3 is made up of 15 amino acids. The CDR3 reads CASSQNEQHNQPQHF. For the CDR3, the DNA is TGCGCCAGCAGCCAAAACGAACAGCACAATCAGCCCCAGCATTTT.

The chain links TRBV3-1 (or the pseudogene TRBV3-2) to TRBJ1-6; perhaps TRBD1 as D (5 bases). V dropped 6 bases and J dropped 1 base, with 13 bases sitting between them. The germline V gene has CDR1 LGHDT and CDR2 YNNKEL (reference sequence). The length of the CDR3 is 16 residues. The CDR3 loop reads CASRSVGVSYNSPLHF. DNA of the CDR3: TGTGCCAGCAGGTCGGTAGGGGTGTCCTATAATTCACCCCTCCACTTT.

This clone occurred once. The gene calls are TRBV19 and TRBJ1-6, with 10 bases that match TRBD1. CDR3 length: 14 amino acids. Unmatched junction bases numbered 3, after V lost 3 bases and J lost 10 bases. Germline values: CDR1 LNHDA, CDR2 SQIVND (reference sequence). CDR3 sequence: CASSMGQGKSPLHF. CDR3 in DNA: TGTGCCAGTAGTATGGGACAGGGGAAATCACCCCTCCACTTT.

V is TRBV19 and J is TRBJ2-5, with 7 positions matching TRBD1. The germline V gene encodes CDR1 LNHDA and CDR2 SQIVND (reference sequence). After removal of 3 bases from V and 4 bases from J, the junction contained 2 bases not matched to a gene. The CDR3 spans 13 residues. The CDR3 DNA sequence: TGTGCCAGTAGTATCAACAGGGGAGAGACCCAGTACTTC. It codes for CASSINRGETQYF.

This clone was seen once. This rearrangement joins TRBV11-2 to TRBJ2-3; 8 nucleotides align to TRBD2. Germline CDR1 and CDR2: SGHAT and FQNNGV. Germline trimming cut 0 bases from V and 13 bases from J; bases unmatched to any gene: 6. The CDR3 length is 13 residues. The CDR3 nucleotides are TGTGCCAGCAGCTTAGAGACAAGCGGGGGAGAGTATTTT. This gives the protein CASSLETSGGEYF. Filled out from reference TRBV11-2 and TRBJ2-3, the complete variable domain reads EAGVAQSPRYKIIEKRQSVAFWCNPISGHATLYWYQQILGQGPKLLIQFQNNGVVDDSQLPKDRFSAERLKGVDSTLKIQPAKLEDSAVYLCASSLETSGGEYFGPGTRLTVL.

This chain links TRBV30 with TRBJ2-3, with D perhaps matching TRBD2 (6 bases). The CDR3 covers 13 residues. In germline, CDR1 is GTSNPN, CDR2 SVGIG (reference sequence). The ends were cut back, 8 bases at V and 3 bases at J, with 15 bases in the middle. CDR3 bases: TGTGCCCATACACGGGAGAAAACAGATACGCAGTATTTT. Residues: CAHTREKTDTQYF.

This clone was counted once. The chain recombines TRBV6-5 with TRBJ1-4; TRBD1 agrees at 7 bases. Germline V gene sequence: CDR1 MNHEY, CDR2 SVGAGI. The V and J ends lost 7 bases and 8 bases, in that order; junction bases with no gene match: 10. The CDR3 sequence is 14 residues long. CDR3 in amino acids: CASIKDRVGEKLFF. The DNA of the CDR3 is TGTGCCAGCATCAAAGACAGGGTCGGCGAAAAACTGTTTTTT.

V is TRBV6-5 and J is TRBJ1-6, with 10 positions matching TRBD1. This CDR3 is 15 amino acids long. The V gene's germline CDR1 is MNHEY and CDR2 SVGAGI. V lost 6 bases, J lost 9 bases, and 8 bases stayed unmatched. CDR3: CASSDKGTGVSPLHF. In nucleotides, the CDR3 is TGTGCCAGCAGCGACAAGGGGACAGGGGTTTCACCCCTCCACTTT.

The rearrangement joins TRBV9 to TRBJ2-1; TRBD1 agrees at 10 bases. Germline CDR1 and CDR2: SGDLS and YYNGEE. The CDR3 is 14 residues long. Trimming removed 4 bases from V and 6 bases from J; junction bases left unmatched: 4. CDR3 in DNA: TGTGCCAGCAGCCCAAGGACAGGGGGCAATGAGCAGTTCTTC. This sequence encodes CASSPRTGGNEQFF.

The chain joins TRBV5-8 to TRBJ2-5; D perhaps matches TRBD1 (6 bases). Germline V gene data show CDR1 as SGHTS and CDR2 as YDEGEE. This CDR3 is built from 13 residues. Trimming pared 6 bases from V and 3 bases from J, leaving 12 bases between. In nucleotides, the CDR3 is TGTGCCAGCACCGAGGACAGAAAAGAGACCCAGTACTTC. The encoded protein is CASTEDRKETQYF. The full variable domain, its missing parts supplied by reference TRBV5-8 and TRBJ2-5, is EAGVTQSPTHLIKTRGQQATLRCSPISGHTSVYWYQQALGLGLQFLLWYDEGEERNRGNFPPRFSGRQFPNYSSELNVNALELEDSALYLCASTEDRKETQYFGPGTRLLVL.